This T cell receptor beta chain is drawn from a study of blood T cells in healthy people across ages. Regarding the study as a whole: With naive T cell percentage, TCR beta diversity showed a strong correlation.

Points on this clonotype: Antigen specificity is unknown.

The length of the CDR3 is 13 residues. Unmatched junction bases numbered 2, after V lost 2 bases and J lost 7 bases. Germline CDR1 is SGDLS and CDR2 is YYNGEE. PCR was performed a second time for about 7 to 12 cycles using a sample-barcoded 5' primer and a J-beta primer mix. Every sample gave at least 2.5 million paired-end reads containing CDR3. TCRdb re-analysed the 5' RACE reads in MiXCR, keeping a single row per CDR3 protein. The sample lists some 1.7 million distinct CDR3 sequences, roughly 28% occurring once. The J gene is TRBJ2-2, the V gene TRBV9, with TRBD1 identical over 7 bases. Sequencing was performed on blood. The receptor was isolated from a woman aged 25 to 39 in good health. CDR3 sequence: CASSVNRGGELFF. CDR3 bases: TGTGCCAGCAGCGTGAACAGGGGCGGGGAGCTGTTTTTT. Filled out from reference TRBV9 and TRBJ2-2, the complete variable domain reads DSGVTQTPKHLITATGQRVTLRCSPRSGDLSVYWYQQSLDQGLQFLIQYYNGEERAKGNILERFSAQQFPDLHSELNLSSLELGDSALYFCASSVNRGGELFFGEGSRLTVL.